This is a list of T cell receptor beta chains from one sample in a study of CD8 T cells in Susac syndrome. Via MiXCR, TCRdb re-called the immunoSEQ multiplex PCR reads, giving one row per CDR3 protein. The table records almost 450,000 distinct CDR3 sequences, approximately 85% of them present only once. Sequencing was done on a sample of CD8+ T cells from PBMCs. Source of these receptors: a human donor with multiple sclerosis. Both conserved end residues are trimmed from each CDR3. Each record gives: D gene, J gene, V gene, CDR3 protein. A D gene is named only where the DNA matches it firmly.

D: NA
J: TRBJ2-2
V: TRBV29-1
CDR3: SVEDRETTGELF

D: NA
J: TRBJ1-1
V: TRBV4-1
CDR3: ASSQGERTNTEAF

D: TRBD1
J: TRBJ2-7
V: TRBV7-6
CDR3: ASSSGTGRDEQY

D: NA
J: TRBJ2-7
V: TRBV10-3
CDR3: AISKTGPTYEQY

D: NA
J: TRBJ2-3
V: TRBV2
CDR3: ASIDGKTADTQY

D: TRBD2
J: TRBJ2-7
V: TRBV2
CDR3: ASSEPGLSYEQY

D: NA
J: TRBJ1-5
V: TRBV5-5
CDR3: ASSFGTGTNQPQH

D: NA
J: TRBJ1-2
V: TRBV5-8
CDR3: ASSKRQTNYGYT

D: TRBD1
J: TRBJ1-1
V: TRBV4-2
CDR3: ASSQSGGMNTEAF

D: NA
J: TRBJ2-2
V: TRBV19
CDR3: ASSPSDWSANTGELF

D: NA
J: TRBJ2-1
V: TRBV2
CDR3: ASDENNEQF

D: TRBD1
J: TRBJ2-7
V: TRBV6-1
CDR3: ASSPTNRGEQY

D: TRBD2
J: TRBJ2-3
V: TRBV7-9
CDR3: ASRPGLAGGLTDTQY

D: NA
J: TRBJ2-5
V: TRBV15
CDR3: ATSKGPAQGQETQY

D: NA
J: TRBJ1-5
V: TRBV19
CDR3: ASSIGQVNNQPQH

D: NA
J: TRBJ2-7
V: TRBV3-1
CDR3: ASSQGDSPYEQY

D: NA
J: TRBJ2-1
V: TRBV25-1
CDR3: ASAPRGNEQF

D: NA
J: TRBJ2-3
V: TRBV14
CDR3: ASSQVVGPRDTQY

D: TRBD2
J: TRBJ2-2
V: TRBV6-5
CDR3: ASSSELAGEVGELF

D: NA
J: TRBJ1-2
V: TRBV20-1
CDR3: SARGTGSYGYT

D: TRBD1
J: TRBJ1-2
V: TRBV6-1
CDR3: ASSTPGQGPTNYGYT

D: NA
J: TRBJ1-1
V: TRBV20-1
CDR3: SAFAQGKAF

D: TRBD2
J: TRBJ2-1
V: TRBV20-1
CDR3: SATSGYNEQF

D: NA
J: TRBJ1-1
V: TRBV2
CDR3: ASSLTWGEYTEAF

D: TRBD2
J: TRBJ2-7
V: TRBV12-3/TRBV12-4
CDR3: ASSPKAGGPIEQY

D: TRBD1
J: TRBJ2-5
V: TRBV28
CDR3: ASSLISDRAKLETQY

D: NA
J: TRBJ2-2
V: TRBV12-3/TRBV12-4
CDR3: ASSLSAVGELF

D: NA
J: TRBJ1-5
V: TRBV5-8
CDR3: ASSFGYQPQH

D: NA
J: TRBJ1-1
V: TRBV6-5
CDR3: ASSYSGGLSTEAF

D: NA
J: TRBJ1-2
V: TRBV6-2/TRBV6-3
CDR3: ASSYGPTRGYT